This section outlines one T cell receptor beta chain sequence together with its context. The germline V gene has CDR1 MDHEN and CDR2 SYDVKM. Trimming took 5 bases from V and 5 from J; bases not matched to a gene: 11. CDR3 size: 15 residues. This entry is derived from a study of blood T cell repertoires in COVID-19. The overall study: Whether acute or convalescent, the COVID-19 samples came from the United States, Italy and Spain. PBMCs, B-cell-depleted T cells, or T cells provided the cDNA or gDNA that made up the material.

Source study methods: Estimated nucleated cell counts came from reference gene primer amplification. Only in-frame clones appear in the TCRdb table, and some are missing; sequencing was by immunoSEQ multiplex PCR. V, J and clone size derive from that table, while D and trimming were established from the DNA sequence. Here the sample spans about 190,000 clones, 70% to 80% being singletons. J is TRBJ1-2 and V is TRBV28, with 7 bases that match TRBD1. The receptor was derived from a woman aged 45-60 years with acute or convalescent COVID-19. Material for sequencing was peripheral blood. CDR3 region: CASSPRGKKKYGYTF. DNA of the CDR3: TGTGCCAGCAGTCCCAGGGGGAAGAAAAAGTATGGCTACACCTTC.